Reported below is one T cell receptor (beta chain). The antigen is not known. What was sequenced were expressed TCRB transcripts, since all of the isolated RNA had been reverse transcribed. TCRdb's copy holds only in-frame clones and misses some; the assay was immunoSEQ multiplex PCR. This sample has about 740,000 clones, with under 15% found just once. The V gene end was trimmed by 5 bases and the J gene end by 5 bases; junction bases not matched to a gene: 5. The CDR3 length is 13 residues. Germline values: CDR1 PRHDT, CDR2 FYEKMQ (reference sequence). The entry originates in a study of beta chain features in type 1 diabetes. Points from the study as a whole: All four CD4+ subsets of Type 1 diabetes patients contained TCRB CDR3s that were moderately but significantly shorter.

The clonotype originates from a man aged 18 to 30 with type 1 diabetes. The sequenced sample consisted of naive CD4+ T cells from blood. The rearrangement joins TRBV13 to TRBJ1-2; 7 bases are a match to TRBD1. The chain's CDR3 is CASSRQGLYGYTF. CDR3 bases: TGTGCCAGCAGCAGACAGGGACTATATGGCTACACCTTC.